A selection of T cell receptor beta chains follows, all from one sample in a study of CD8 T cells in Susac syndrome. TCRdb fed the immunoSEQ multiplex PCR reads into MiXCR, producing one record per CDR3 protein. The sample has some 120,000 distinct CDR3 sequences, 85% to 95% seen once. Sequences were obtained from CD8+ T cells from PBMCs. The receptor source for this set is a human donor in good health. CDR3s include the opening cysteine and the closing phenylalanine or tryptophan. D genes are given only for firm matches. Rows may omit the clone size; those that give it use once, few, many or a size class.

clone size	V gene	D gene	J gene	CDR3 DNA	CDR3 protein
NA	TRBV30	NA	TRBJ1-5	TGTGCCTGGAGTCCCCCCAATCAGCCCCAGCATTTT	CAWSPPNQPQHF
NA	TRBV7-3	NA	TRBJ2-1	TGTGCCAGCAGCCCCCCCGGGGGAGAAAAGGGCGAGCAGTTCTTC	CASSPPGGEKGEQFF
once	TRBV3-1	NA	TRBJ1-1	TGTGCCAGCAGCATGACCGGGACATTCAGTATGACTGAAGCTTTCTTT	CASSMTGTFSMTEAFF
NA	TRBV18	NA	TRBJ1-3	TGTGCCAGCTCACCACAACAGGGCTCTGGAAACACCATATATTTT	CASSPQQGSGNTIYF
NA	TRBV5-1	TRBD1	TRBJ2-7	TGCGCCAGCAGCTTGGAGGGGGCAGGCGAGCAGTACTTC	CASSLEGAGEQYF
NA	TRBV5-6	TRBD1	TRBJ2-5	TGTGCCAGCAGCTGGGGGGACAGGGGACAAGAGACCCAGTACTTC	CASSWGDRGQETQYF
NA	TRBV7-9	NA	TRBJ2-5	TGTGCCAGCAGCTCACCGGGCCTCCCGCGGGAGACCCAGTACTTC	CASSSPGLPRETQYF
once	TRBV14	NA	TRBJ1-1	TGTGCCAGCAGCCAGACTTCACAGGGAGTTTGGAAAGCTTTCTTT	CASSQTSQGVWKAFF
NA	TRBV7-9	NA	TRBJ1-5	TGTGCCAGCAGCACCGAAGGGCTCAATCAGCCCCAGCATTTT	CASSTEGLNQPQHF
NA	TRBV9	TRBD2	TRBJ2-5	TGTGCCAGCAGCGTGGCTAGCGGGGTCCACCAAGAGACCCAGTACTTC	CASSVASGVHQETQYF
NA	TRBV19	TRBD1	TRBJ2-1	TGTGCCAGTAAAAAGGGGGCCCCCCCCAATGAGCAGTTCTTC	CASKKGAPPNEQFF
few	TRBV4-2	NA	TRBJ2-2	TGTGCCAGCAGCCAACCGGGACCACAAACCGGGGAGCTGTTTTTT	CASSQPGPQTGELFF
NA	TRBV2	NA	TRBJ2-2	TGTGCCAGCAGTGTGGGGAACACCGGGGAGCTGTTTTTT	CASSVGNTGELFF
NA	TRBV7-2	NA	TRBJ1-2	TGTGCCAGCAGCTTACCAGGGTGGCGTGGCTACACCTTC	CASSLPGWRGYTF
NA	TRBV20-1	NA	TRBJ1-5	TGCAGTGCTATTTCACAGGGAGACCAGCCCCAGCATTTT	CSAISQGDQPQHF
NA	TRBV3-1	NA	TRBJ2-1	TGTGCCAGCAGCACCAGCGGGTTAAATGAGCAGTTCTTC	CASSTSGLNEQFF
few	TRBV20-1	TRBD2	TRBJ2-3	TGCAGTGCTAGACGACTAGCGGGCGGGACAGATACGCAGTATTTT	CSARRLAGGTDTQYF
NA	TRBV6-2/TRBV6-3	TRBD1	TRBJ2-2	TGTGCCAGCAGGGGGGACAGCCTAACCGGGGAGCTGTTTTTT	CASRGDSLTGELFF
NA	TRBV20-1	TRBD2	TRBJ2-3	TGCAGTGCCGAACGGGGGAGGGGTACAGATACGCAGTATTTT	CSAERGRGTDTQYF
NA	TRBV5-1	NA	TRBJ2-1	TGCGCCAGCAGCCCGGAGGGAAGCTCCTACAATGAGCAGTTCTTC	CASSPEGSSYNEQFF
NA	TRBV10-3	NA	TRBJ2-5	TGTGCCATCAGTGAGTCGCTCGTAGGGACCCAGTACTTC	CAISESLVGTQYF
NA	TRBV19	TRBD1	TRBJ1-1	TGTGCCAGCCGACAGGGGGCGCATGCGATTACTGAAGCTTTCTTT	CASRQGAHAITEAFF
NA	TRBV2	NA	TRBJ1-5	TGTGCCAGCAGTGAGCAGGGACACAACCGGAGGAATCAGCCCCAGCATTTT	CASSEQGHNRRNQPQHF
once	TRBV5-8	NA	TRBJ2-1	TGTGCCAGTTCAATCCCTTCCTTCAATGAGCAGTTCTTC	CASSIPSFNEQFF
NA	TRBV12-3/TRBV12-4	TRBD1	TRBJ2-3	TGTGCCAGCAGTCATGACCAGACAGGGGCAGATACGCAGTATTTT	CASSHDQTGADTQYF
NA	TRBV5-6	NA	TRBJ2-7	TGTGCCAGCAGCTTCGGCGGCAGGGCATCCTACGAGCAGTACTTC	CASSFGGRASYEQYF
NA	TRBV29-1	NA	TRBJ1-1	TGCAGCTCCAGGGACACTGAAGCTTTCTTT	CSSRDTEAFF
NA	TRBV19	NA	TRBJ2-1	TGTGCCAGTAAACTGTCTTGGCGGGACGGCGATGAGCAGTTCTTC	CASKLSWRDGDEQFF
NA	TRBV13	NA	TRBJ1-3	TGTGCCAGCAGCTCCCGAGCCTCTGGAAACACCATATATTTT	CASSSRASGNTIYF
NA	TRBV7-2	NA	TRBJ2-7	TGTGCCAGCAGTTCCGCCGGGGGTTCATCTTACGAGCAGTACTTC	CASSSAGGSSYEQYF
once	TRBV6-4	NA	TRBJ2-5	TGTGCCAGCAGCAGGGAAATCCAAGAGACCCAGTACTTC	CASSREIQETQYF
NA	TRBV30	NA	TRBJ1-5	TGTGCCTGGAGCGACGGACTGAGCAATCAGCCCCAGCATTTT	CAWSDGLSNQPQHF
NA	TRBV13	NA	TRBJ2-1	TGTGCCAGCAGCCACCCTGGGTCGGAATCATGGCAGTTCTTC	CASSHPGSESWQFF
NA	TRBV5-1	NA	TRBJ1-1	TGCGCCAGCAGCGCGGGACCGGGGGTCGCGAGCACTGAAGCTTTCTTT	CASSAGPGVASTEAFF
NA	TRBV18	TRBD2	TRBJ2-1	TGTGCCAGCTCACCGGCTAGCGGGAGGAACGGTCCCCACAATGAGCAGTTCTTC	CASSPASGRNGPHNEQFF
NA	TRBV10-3	NA	TRBJ1-1	TGTGCCATCAGTGAGTTAGGGTTCTCTGAAGCTTTCTTT	CAISELGFSEAFF
NA	TRBV9	TRBD1	TRBJ1-2	TGTGCCAGCAGCGCCCCCCGGGACAGGGGGCCGAACAGGGGCTATGGCTACACCTTC	CASSAPRDRGPNRGYGYTF
NA	TRBV7-3	TRBD2	TRBJ2-3	TGTGCCAGCAGCTTAAAGGGACTAGGGGCAGATACGCAGTATTTT	CASSLKGLGADTQYF
NA	TRBV14	TRBD2	TRBJ2-2	TGTGCCAGCAGCCAGTACCTAGCGGGAGGACCCACCGGGGAGCTGTTTTTT	CASSQYLAGGPTGELFF
NA	TRBV29-1	NA	TRBJ1-2	TGCAGCGTCGATCTCAGGGTAGGGACTACTAACTATGGCTACACCTTC	CSVDLRVGTTNYGYTF
few	TRBV4-1	NA	TRBJ1-5	TGCGCCAGCAGCCTCAACGCAGCGGAGCCCCAGCATTTT	CASSLNAAEPQHF
NA	TRBV27	NA	TRBJ2-5	TGTGCCAGCAGCCCGGAGGGGCGAAAGACCCAGTACTTC	CASSPEGRKTQYF
NA	TRBV7-9	NA	TRBJ1-2	TGTGCCAGCAGCTCGCGAGGGGGAGATGGCTACACCTTC	CASSSRGGDGYTF
NA	TRBV2	NA	TRBJ1-5	TGTGCCAGCAGTGAAAGAGCCAGTAACCAGCCCCAGCATTTT	CASSERASNQPQHF
NA	TRBV7-2	TRBD1	TRBJ1-3	TGTGCCAGCAGCTTAGTAGGCAGGGGGTCTGGAAACACCATATATTTT	CASSLVGRGSGNTIYF
few	TRBV5-1	NA	TRBJ2-7	TGCGCCAGCAGGTTTCGACAGGCCTCCTACGAGCAGTACTTC	CASRFRQASYEQYF